The sequence of this T cell receptor beta chain was determined in a study of blood T cell repertoires in COVID-19. The overall study: From T cells, B-cell-depleted T cells, or PBMCs came the material, which was cDNA or gDNA.

A COVID-19 case had been met by exposed participants during the 2 weeks before study entry. Repertoires were generated with immunoSEQ multiplex PCR, while TCRdb's copy carries only in-frame clones and drops some. The sample includes hundreds of thousands of clones, 80% to 90% seen only once; the top ten take approximately 0.9%. This CDR3 has 14 amino acids. CDR1 SGHRS and CDR2 YFSETQ come from the germline V gene. V lost 5 bases and J 3 bases, leaving 14 bases between the germline ends. The specimen was PBMCs or T cells enriched from blood (not recorded which). The rearrangement links TRBV5-1 to TRBJ2-5, with D unclear. This TCR came from a man in his fifties who had been exposed to COVID-19. CDR3 sequence (DNA): TGCGCCAGCAGTACCGTCGGGTCGGAAGAGACCCAGTACTTC. Its protein is CASSTVGSEETQYF.